The text below deals with one TCR beta chain. These data are taken from a study of T cells in Graves' hyperthyroidism and ophthalmopathy. RNA transcripts provided the source from which TCR beta CDR3 regions were amplified. During a first-round RT-PCR of the TCR CDR3, the HTBI primer set was used. TCRdb independently ran MiXCR on the multiplex PCR reads; one entry per CDR3 protein. Of a few hundred thousand distinct CDR3 sequences in the sample, around 15% were seen once. The V segment lost 6 bases and the J segment 7 bases; nucleotides outside the gene matches: 11. The CDR3 runs to 14 residues. Germline loops: CDR1 DFQATT, CDR2 SNEGSKA (reference sequence).

This chain uses TRBV20-1 with TRBJ1-4; TRBD1 agrees at 7 bases. This TCR was recovered from a woman in her sixties with Graves' ophthalmopathy. The sequenced sample was blood. CDR3 DNA: TGCAGTGCGGCAGACAGGGTCGACGGTGAAAAACTGTTTTTT. Amino acid sequence: CSAADRVDGEKLFF.